This TCR beta chain derives from a study of control samples from healthy donors and cancer patients. Some clones are missing from TCRdb's copy, which holds only in-frame ones; the method was immunoSEQ multiplex PCR. The sample carries 70,000 to 90,000 clones, around 90% recorded once. Germline CDR1 ENHRY, CDR2 SYGVKD. The CDR3 totals 14 residues. V lost 1 base to trimming and J lost 6 bases, with 11 bases between them. The source of this sequence is an older woman with head and neck cancer. Material: PBMCs. The chain combines TRBV10-3 with TRBJ2-3, with TRBD2 as a possible D gene (6 bases). The CDR3 DNA sequence: TGTGCCATCAGTGAGTGGGGGGACGGGGATACGCAGTATTTT. This sequence encodes CAISEWGDGDTQYF.